Below, 13 T cell receptor beta chains from the same sample are listed, as sequenced in a study of blood T cell repertoires in COVID-19. Libraries were prepared by immunoSEQ multiplex PCR; TCRdb keeps only in-frame clonotypes and omits some of them. Altogether 200,000 to 300,000 clones are present, roughly 86% being singletons, with the ten largest covering less than 4%. The sequencing sample was made of PBMCs or T cells enriched from blood (not recorded which). Receptor source: a woman aged 40 to 50 with acute COVID-19.

V is TRBV13 and J is TRBJ2-1, with 13 nucleotides matching TRBD2. The CDR3 is 18 amino acids. The germline gives CDR1 PRHDT, CDR2 FYEKMQ (reference sequence). V shed 4 bases and J 3 bases; nucleotides not matched to a gene: 9. The CDR3 nucleotides read TGTGCCAGCAGCTCCAATGAGGGACTAGCGGGATTCTACAATGAGCAGTTCTTC. Protein product: CASSSNEGLAGFYNEQFF.

CDR3 protein: CASSFLAGGIGELFF. CDR3 nucleotides: TGTGCCAGCAGCTTTCTAGCGGGAGGTATCGGGGAGCTGTTTTTT. This chain connects TRBV7-2 to TRBJ2-2, with 11 nucleotides matching TRBD2. Trimming removed 3 bases from V and 7 bases from J; junction bases left unmatched: 4. The germline V gene encodes CDR1 SGHTA and CDR2 FQGNSA. The length of the CDR3 is 15 residues.

This chain joins TRBV27 and TRBJ1-1; 8 nucleotides align to TRBD1. This CDR3 is built from 15 residues. Germline loops: CDR1 MNHEY, CDR2 SMNVEV (reference sequence). V trimming: 6 bases; J trimming: 5 bases; junction bases outside the gene matches: 11. The CDR3 loop is CASRWSGQGGTEAFF. The CDR3 bases are TGTGCCAGCAGATGGAGTGGACAGGGTGGAACTGAAGCTTTCTTT.

The chain links TRBV19 to TRBJ1-1, with TRBD1 identical over 8 bases. J was trimmed by 6 bases and V by 5 bases; bases with no gene match: 8. CDR1 and CDR2 from the germline V gene are LNHDA and SQIVND (reference sequence). The CDR3 runs to 14 residues. The CDR3 spells CASSEGRGLSEAFF. The CDR3 DNA is TGTGCCAGTAGTGAGGGCAGGGGGCTATCTGAAGCTTTCTTT.

The rearrangement links TRBV5-1 to TRBJ1-1, with 10 bases matching TRBD1. The CDR3 contains 15 residues. V was clipped by 4 bases and J by 3 bases; unmatched bases: 6. The germline gives CDR1 SGHRS, CDR2 YFSETQ. CDR3 protein: CASSPGTGEYTEAFF. The CDR3, as DNA: TGCGCCAGCAGCCCCGGGACAGGGGAGTACACTGAAGCTTTCTTT.

V usage is TRBV25-1 and J usage is TRBJ2-7, with 13 positions matching TRBD2. V lost 2 bases, J lost 6 bases, and 7 bases stayed unmatched. The CDR3 runs 16 residues. Per germline, CDR1 MGHDK and CDR2 SYGVNS. The CDR3 loop is CASSEPTSGRAPEQYF. As DNA, the CDR3 is TGTGCCAGCAGTGAACCCACTAGCGGGAGGGCCCCCGAGCAGTACTTC.

The rearrangement uses TRBV4-1 and TRBJ2-2; D unclear. V lost 2 bases, J lost 4 bases, and 5 bases lay in between. This CDR3 has 13 amino acids. The V gene's germline CDR1 is MGHRA and CDR2 YSYEKL. DNA of the CDR3: TGCGCCAGCAGCCAATCAGGCACCGGGGAGCTGTTTTTT. It yields the protein CASSQSGTGELFF.

This clone occurred a few times. The chain couples TRBV11-3 to TRBJ2-5; TRBD2 agrees at 7 bases. Germline CDR1 reads SGHNT; CDR2 reads YENEEA. The junction had 11 bases not matched to a gene; V was cut back by 2 bases and J by 2 bases. The CDR3 is 17 residues long. CDR3 loop: CASSLPILAGAQETQYF. The CDR3 coding sequence is TGTGCCAGCAGCTTACCTATTTTAGCGGGCGCGCAAGAGACCCAGTACTTC.

V gene TRBV13 combines with J gene TRBJ2-1; D perhaps matches TRBD1 (6 bases). The V end was cut by 4 bases, the J end by 15 bases, with 16 bases between. This CDR3 is 12 amino acids long. Per germline, CDR1 PRHDT and CDR2 FYEKMQ (reference sequence). The CDR3 loop reads CASSSLTGSPFF. The CDR3 DNA sequence: TGTGCCAGCAGCTCATTAACAGGGTCACCGTTCTTC.

This chain connects TRBV14 to TRBJ2-1; 8 bases are shared with TRBD1. V lost 10 bases to trimming and J lost 2 bases; unmatched junction nucleotides: 1. CDR1 and CDR2 from the germline V gene are SGHDN and FVKESK. The CDR3 consists of 12 residues. As DNA, the CDR3 is TGTGCCACAGGGGGCACCTACAATGAGCAGTTCTTC. Translating it yields CATGGTYNEQFF.

The CDR3 DNA reads TGTGCCAGCAGCTTGGGAGTCGGGGAGACCCAGTACTTC. Residues: CASSLGVGETQYF. The rearrangement links TRBV13 to TRBJ2-5, with a possible D match to TRBD2 (5 bases). The V end lost 3 bases, the J end lost 5 bases, and 10 bases lay between the germline ends. Per germline, CDR1 PRHDT and CDR2 FYEKMQ (reference sequence). This CDR3 has 13 residues. The full variable domain, with the rest looked up from reference TRBV13 and TRBJ2-5, is AAGVIQSPRHLIKEKRETATLKCYPIPRHDTVYWYQQGPGQDPQFLISFYEKMQSDKGSIPDRFSAQQFSDYHSELNMSSLELGDSALYFCASSLGVGETQYFGPGTRLLVL.

This rearrangement joins TRBV2 to TRBJ2-7; 12 bases align to TRBD2. This CDR3 has 14 amino acids. The V and J ends lost 6 bases and 2 bases, in that order; junction bases with no gene match: 2. Germline V lookup: CDR1 SNHLY, CDR2 FYNNEI. In DNA form, the CDR3 reads TGTGCCAGCAGAAGGACTAGCGGGACCTACGAGCAGTACTTC. It encodes CASRRTSGTYEQYF.

The chain links TRBV11-2 to TRBJ2-7; D might be TRBD2 (6 bases). Trimming left V 1 base short and J 2 bases short, with 12 bases between. The CDR3 has 15 residues. Germline V gene data show CDR1 as SGHAT and CDR2 as FQNNGV. CDR3: CASSLGGTDTYEQYF. CDR3 bases: TGTGCCAGCAGCTTAGGGGGGACTGATACCTACGAGCAGTACTTC. Full variable domain (rest looked up from reference TRBV11-2 and TRBJ2-7): EAGVAQSPRYKIIEKRQSVAFWCNPISGHATLYWYQQILGQGPKLLIQFQNNGVVDDSQLPKDRFSAERLKGVDSTLKIQPAKLEDSAVYLCASSLGGTDTYEQYFGPGTRLTVT.